The T cell receptor (beta chain) under discussion was sequenced for a study of Ad26.COV2.S vaccination and SARS-CoV-2 variants (dated by TCRdb to about 2021). For context, the study as a whole: Vaccine-arm donors came from COV1001, a multicentre, randomized, double-blind, placebo-controlled phase I-IIa trial of Ad26.COV2.S in healthy adults. Ad26.COV2.S was administered intramuscularly at a dose of 5x10^10 or 1x10^11 viral particles, either as one shot or as two shots given 56 days apart. Sequencing of the TCRbeta repertoire served to evaluate the specificity and breadth of SARS-CoV-2-reactive T cell receptors following Ad26.COV2.S vaccination. A total of some 30 samples were included in the TCR-sequenced set, comprising roughly 19 Ad26.COV2.S vaccine recipients, 5 placebo recipients and 8 SARS-CoV-2 convalescent individuals. Trial participants were randomized into five groups of five: low-dose or high-dose Ad26.COV2.S given once or twice, or placebo on both occasions. Throughout the experiments and outcome assessment, investigators stayed blinded to trial group allocation.

V was cut back by 10 bases and J by 5 bases, leaving a gap of 13 bases between them. The CDR3 measures 12 amino acids from cysteine to phenylalanine. Only CDR3 DNA is held: 36 bases, read in frame from base 1. CDR1 is given as ENHRY and CDR2 as SYGVKD, both from the germline V gene. Findings and caveats that apply to the study as a whole: Ad26.COV2.S recipients had higher spike-specific TCR breadth than placebo recipients (P = 0.0014). Vaccine and placebo recipients had similar non-spike TCR breadth, a finding consistent with the vaccine containing only spike. After vaccination, spike-specific CD8+ and CD4+ T cell responses were reported to show substantial breadth. The study lacked the statistical power to compare responses across vaccine doses or regimens. It was noted by the authors that total T cell responses may have been underestimated by the TCR breadth and depth analyses.

The immunoSEQ Assay was used to sequence TCRbeta CDR3 regions. After extraction, genomic DNA underwent amplification by bias-controlled multiplex PCR, followed by high-throughput sequencing. As for the authors' bioinformatics: To quantify the absolute abundance of every unique TCRbeta CDR3 region, sequences were collapsed and filtered. Usable DNA was measured by amplifying reference genes present in all nucleated cells, and TCRbeta template counts were normalized to that usable DNA to estimate T cell fraction. Repertoire TCRs were annotated as SARS-CoV-2-specific when V gene, CDR3 amino acid sequence and J gene were exactly matched to a known reactive TCR set. The reference SARS-CoV-2 TCR set came from MIRA and was filtered for enrichment in COVID-19-positive ImmuneCODE repertoires, removing public or cross-reactive TCRs. Using the MIRA antigens, annotated TCRs were further analysed by specific ORF or by position within an ORF. Breadth was defined as the number of annotated unique rearrangements divided by the total number of unique productive rearrangements, and depth was defined as the summed frequency of the annotated unique rearrangements. Group comparisons of TCR breadth used two-sided Wilcoxon rank-sum tests. The table was pulled from immuneACCESS by TCRdb, which kept in-frame rearrangements only. Such tables lose some clones; where checked, under half of the loss comes from unresolved V genes, and the rest has no known cause. The D gene and trimming were derived from the DNA, and the V and J assignments and clone size from that table. This sample gives about 680,000 clones in total; 70% to 90% of them show up just once. The top ten clones comprise approximately 1.5% of the sample.

The treatment or condition label here, explained by the study, means: roughly 19 received Ad26.COV2.S at low or high dose, single or two shots; several received placebo; per-sample allocation not given. For vaccine and placebo recipients, the sequenced repertoires came from samples collected on day 63 after the first injection. Between 29 July and 7 August 2020, Cohort 1b enrolled about 27 adults aged 18-55 years at one site in Boston, USA. Ad26.COV2.S was a replication-incompetent adenovirus type 26 vector that expressed a prefusion-stabilized SARS-CoV-2 spike protein derived from the original Wuhan strain. As for this clone: What antigen it recognizes has not been identified. Base qualities are not recorded, but no much larger clone differs from it by a single base.

Sequencing used peripheral blood, obtained in a trial of Ad26.COV2.S vaccine versus placebo. The sequence was collected from a person between 18 and 65 years old who received the Ad26.COV2.S COVID-19 vaccine or a placebo. Recombination joined TRBV10-3 with TRBJ2-3, with no D gene named confidently. The CDR3 region reads CANSPSGDTQYF. The DNA reads TGTGCCAATTCTCCGTCGGGAGATACGCAGTATTTT.